This T cell receptor beta chain came from a study of blood T cell repertoires in COVID-19 (dated by TCRdb to the early 2020s). Looking at the study overall: Collaborator samples came from the United States, Italy and Spain and covered acute and convalescent phases of COVID-19. Where available, HLA class I and class II types were obtained from metadata supplied by the sample provider rather than from assay-based typing. A de-identified subject ID, COVID-19 status, age in years and sex were almost always included in the sample metadata. The prospective study material was composed of cDNA or gDNA derived from T cells, B-cell-depleted T cells, or PBMCs. The samples were drawn from two sources: the first 160 participants of the ongoing ImmuneRACE study, and over 950 subjects contributed by 6 global collaborators. The repertoires were released in a freely available public database meant as a resource for research on the immune response to SARS-CoV-2. The dataset comprised deeply sampled blood TCRbeta repertoires from subjects exposed to, actively infected with, or recovered from COVID-19.

The full study reports these points: How much clinical and demographic metadata was included differed by source and by participant, and the metadata was provided uncurated.

Another Seattle source contributed samples from volunteer blood donors who had recovered from COVID-19. Whole blood was collected in K2EDTA tubes by collaborating institutions according to the institutions' own protocols. For TCRbeta analysis, collaborators shipped samples as frozen whole blood, isolated PBMCs, or DNA extracted from either of those sample types. As for this clone: Its antigen is still unknown. The record has no base qualities; no much larger clone is one base away. This sample includes further DNA sequences coding for the same CDR3.

Ends trimmed: V by 4 bases, J by 5 bases; bases unmatched to a gene: 3. Per the germline V gene, MNHEY is the CDR1 and SVGAGI is the CDR2. From its cysteine to its phenylalanine, the CDR3 spans 14 amino acids. This entry keeps only the CDR3 DNA: 42 bases, framed from base 1. The immunoSEQ Assay, a bias-controlled multiplex PCR, was used to amplify TCRbeta CDR3 regions from genomic DNA. The original pipeline was this. The number of nucleated cells in each sample was estimated by amplification of reference gene primers within the assay. Sequence reads were collapsed and filtered to measure the absolute abundance of every unique TCRbeta CDR3 rearrangement. For each sample, productive Simpson clonality was calculated as the square root of Simpson's diversity index over productive rearrangements. TCRdb carries this immuneACCESS record with in-frame sequences only. Its versions omit some clonotypes, under half of them owing to an unresolved V gene in the studies checked, with the rest unexplained. Clone size and V and J calls were adopted from that table, with D and trimming inferred from the DNA. This sample has around 270,000 clones in its table, and 84% of those were observed once. The ten largest clonotypes hold less than 2% of the sample.

The sequence was obtained from a woman between 35 and 50 years old who had recovered from COVID-19. The sequence links TRBV6-5 to TRBJ1-5; TRBD1 aligns with 9 central bases. Material: peripheral blood. The bases read TGTGCCAGCAGTTCCGGGACAGGGTATCAGCCCCAGCATTTT. This is translated as CASSSGTGYQPQHF.